The source of this TCR beta chain is a study of T cells in Graves' hyperthyroidism and ophthalmopathy. Across the whole study: Peripheral blood sampling occurred at initial diagnosis, before any treatment.

The TCR beta CDR3 regions underwent amplification using RNA transcripts as the source. First-round RT-PCR with HTBI primers amplified the TCR CDR3 region. From the multiplex PCR reads, TCRdb called clonotypes with MiXCR, one entry per CDR3 protein. The table records 450,000 to 650,000 distinct CDR3 sequences, 12% to 15% of them present only once. This clonotype was found many times. This CDR3 is 16 amino acids long. CDR1 is MDHEN and CDR2 is SYDVKM in the germline V gene. V lost 0 bases and J 2 bases, leaving 13 bases between the germline ends. Disease lasting under 3 months, a NOSPECS grade of at least 4, and a Clinical Activity Score of at least 3 were features of the ophthalmopathy patients.

The rearrangement uses TRBV28 and TRBJ1-1; the D gene is possibly TRBD1 (6 bases). The clonotype was recovered from a woman aged 18-30 years with Graves' ophthalmopathy. The specimen sequenced was blood. The CDR3 region is CASSLWNRGANTEAFF. CDR3 DNA sequence: TGTGCCAGCAGTTTATGGAACCGGGGGGCAAACACTGAAGCTTTCTTT.